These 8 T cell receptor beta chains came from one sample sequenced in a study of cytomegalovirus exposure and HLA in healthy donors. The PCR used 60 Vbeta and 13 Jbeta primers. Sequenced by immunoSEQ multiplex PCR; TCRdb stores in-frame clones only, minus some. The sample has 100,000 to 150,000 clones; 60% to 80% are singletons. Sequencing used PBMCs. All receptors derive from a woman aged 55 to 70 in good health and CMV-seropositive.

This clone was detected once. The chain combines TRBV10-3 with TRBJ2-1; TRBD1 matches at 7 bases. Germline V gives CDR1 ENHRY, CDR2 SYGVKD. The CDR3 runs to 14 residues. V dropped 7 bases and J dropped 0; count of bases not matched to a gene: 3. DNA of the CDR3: TGTGCCATCAAAGGACAGGACTCCTACAATGAGCAGTTCTTC. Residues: CAIKGQDSYNEQFF.

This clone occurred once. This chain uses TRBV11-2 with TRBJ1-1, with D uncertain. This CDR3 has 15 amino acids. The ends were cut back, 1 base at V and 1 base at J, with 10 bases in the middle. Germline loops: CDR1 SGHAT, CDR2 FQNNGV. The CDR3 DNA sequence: TGTGCCAGCAGCTTAGTCCTAATTAGGAACACTGAAGCTTTCTTT. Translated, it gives CASSLVLIRNTEAFF.

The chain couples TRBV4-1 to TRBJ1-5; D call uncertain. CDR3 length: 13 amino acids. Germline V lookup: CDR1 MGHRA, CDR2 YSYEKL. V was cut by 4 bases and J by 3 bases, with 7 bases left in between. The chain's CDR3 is CASSRASNQPQHF. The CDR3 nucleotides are TGCGCCAGCAGCCGGGCCTCCAATCAGCCCCAGCATTTT.

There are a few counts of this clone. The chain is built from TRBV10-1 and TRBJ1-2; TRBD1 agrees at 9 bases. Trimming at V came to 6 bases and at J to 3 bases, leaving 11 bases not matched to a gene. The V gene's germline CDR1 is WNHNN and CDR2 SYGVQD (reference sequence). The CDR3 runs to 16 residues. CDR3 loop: CASSDCWTGADYGYTF. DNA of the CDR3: TGCGCCAGCAGCGACTGTTGGACAGGGGCCGACTATGGCTACACCTTC.

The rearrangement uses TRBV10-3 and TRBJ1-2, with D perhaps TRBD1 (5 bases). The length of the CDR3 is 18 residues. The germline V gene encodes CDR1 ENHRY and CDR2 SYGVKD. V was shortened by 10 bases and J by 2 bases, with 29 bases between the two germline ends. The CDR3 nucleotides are TGTGCCACCAACCGGGGGGGGGATCGCCTAGACGGAAACTATGGCTACACCTTC. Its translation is CATNRGGDRLDGNYGYTF.

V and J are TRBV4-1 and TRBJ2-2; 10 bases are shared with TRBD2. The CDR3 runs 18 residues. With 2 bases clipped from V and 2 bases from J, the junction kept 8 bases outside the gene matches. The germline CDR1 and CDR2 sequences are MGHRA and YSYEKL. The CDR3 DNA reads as TGCGCCAGCAGCCAACCCTGGACTAGCGGAGACAACACCGGGGAGCTGTTTTTT. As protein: CASSQPWTSGDNTGELFF.

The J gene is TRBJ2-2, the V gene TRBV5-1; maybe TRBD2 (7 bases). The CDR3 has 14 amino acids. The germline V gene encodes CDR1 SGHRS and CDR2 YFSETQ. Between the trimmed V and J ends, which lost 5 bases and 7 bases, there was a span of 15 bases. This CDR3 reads CASSSGGQGGELFF. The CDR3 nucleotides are TGCGCCAGCAGTTCGGGGGGCCAAGGCGGGGAGCTGTTTTTT.

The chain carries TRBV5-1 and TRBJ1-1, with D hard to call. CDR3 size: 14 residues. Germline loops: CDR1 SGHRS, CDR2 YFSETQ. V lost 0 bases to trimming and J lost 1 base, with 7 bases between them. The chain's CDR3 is CASSLGAENTEAFF. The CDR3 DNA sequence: TGCGCCAGCAGCTTGGGGGCAGAGAACACTGAAGCTTTCTTT.